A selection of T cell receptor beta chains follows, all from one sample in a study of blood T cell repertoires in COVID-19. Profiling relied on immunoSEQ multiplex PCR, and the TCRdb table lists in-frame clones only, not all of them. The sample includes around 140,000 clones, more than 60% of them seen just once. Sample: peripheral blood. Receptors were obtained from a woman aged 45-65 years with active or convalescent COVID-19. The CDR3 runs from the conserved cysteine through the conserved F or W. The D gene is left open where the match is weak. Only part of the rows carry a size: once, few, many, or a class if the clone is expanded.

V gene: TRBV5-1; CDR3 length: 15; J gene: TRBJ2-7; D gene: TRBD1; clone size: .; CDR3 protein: CASSLAGTGRYEQYF; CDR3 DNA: TGCGCCAGCAGTTTGGCCGGGACAGGGCGCTACGAGCAGTACTTC
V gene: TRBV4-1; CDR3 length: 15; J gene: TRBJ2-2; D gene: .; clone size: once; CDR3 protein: CASSQEGANTGELFF; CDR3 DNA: TGCGCCAGCAGCCAAGAGGGGGCTAACACCGGGGAGCTGTTTTTT
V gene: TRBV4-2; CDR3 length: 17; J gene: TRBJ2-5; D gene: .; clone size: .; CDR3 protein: CASSQDGSLPYQETQYF; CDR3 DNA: TGTGCCAGCAGCCAAGATGGGAGTCTACCGTACCAAGAGACCCAGTACTTC
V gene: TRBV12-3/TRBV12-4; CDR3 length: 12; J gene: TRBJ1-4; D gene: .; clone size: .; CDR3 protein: CASSLVQEKLFF; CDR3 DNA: TGTGCCAGCAGTTTAGTTCAGGAAAAACTGTTTTTT
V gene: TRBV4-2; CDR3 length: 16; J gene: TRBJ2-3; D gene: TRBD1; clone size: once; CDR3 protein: CASSQAGPGTGDTQYF; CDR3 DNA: TGTGCCAGCAGCCAAGCGGGCCCAGGGACAGGTGATACGCAGTATTTT
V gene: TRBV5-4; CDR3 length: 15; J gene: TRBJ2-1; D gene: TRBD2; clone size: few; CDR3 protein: CASNLLGTSSNEQFF; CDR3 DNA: TGTGCCAGCAACTTACTAGGGACTAGCAGCAATGAGCAGTTCTTC
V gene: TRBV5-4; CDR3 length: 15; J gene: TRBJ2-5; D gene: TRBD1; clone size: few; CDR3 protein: CASSFDRGFQETQYF; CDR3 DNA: TGTGCCAGCAGCTTCGACAGGGGTTTTCAAGAGACCCAGTACTTC
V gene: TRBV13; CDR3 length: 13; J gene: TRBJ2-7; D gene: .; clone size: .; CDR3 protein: CASSRRVLHEQYF; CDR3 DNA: TGTGCCAGCAGCCGCAGGGTTTTGCACGAGCAGTACTTC
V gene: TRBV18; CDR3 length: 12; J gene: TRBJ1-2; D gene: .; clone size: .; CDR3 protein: CASSPGDYGYTF; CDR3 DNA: TGTGCCAGCTCACCGGGAGACTATGGCTACACCTTC
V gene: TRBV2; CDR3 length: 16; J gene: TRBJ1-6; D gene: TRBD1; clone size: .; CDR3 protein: CASSPGQGVDIEPLHF; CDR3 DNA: TGTGCCAGCAGTCCGGGACAGGGGGTCGATATCGAACCCCTCCACTTT
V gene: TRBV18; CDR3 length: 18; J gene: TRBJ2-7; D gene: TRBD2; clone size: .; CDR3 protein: CASSPPGLADRSSYEQYF; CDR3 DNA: TGTGCCAGCTCACCTCCTGGACTAGCGGATCGGAGCTCCTACGAGCAGTACTTC
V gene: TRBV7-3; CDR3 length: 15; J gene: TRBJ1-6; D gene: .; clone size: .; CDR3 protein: CASSLQGGGGSPLHF; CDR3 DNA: TGTGCCAGCAGCTTGCAGGGAGGGGGAGGTTCACCCCTCCACTTT
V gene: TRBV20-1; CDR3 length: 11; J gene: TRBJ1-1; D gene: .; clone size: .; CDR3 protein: CSPTGGTEAFF; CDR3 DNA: TGCAGTCCAACTGGGGGGACTGAAGCTTTCTTT
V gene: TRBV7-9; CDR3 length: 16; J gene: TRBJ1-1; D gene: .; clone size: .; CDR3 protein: CASSFVSGRGSTEAFF; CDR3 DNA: TGTGCCAGCAGCTTTGTGTCAGGAAGGGGTTCGACTGAAGCTTTCTTT
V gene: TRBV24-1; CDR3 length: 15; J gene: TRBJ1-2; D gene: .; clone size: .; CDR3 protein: CATSDLSGRGYGYTF; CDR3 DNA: TGTGCCACCAGTGATTTGTCAGGGAGGGGCTATGGCTACACCTTC
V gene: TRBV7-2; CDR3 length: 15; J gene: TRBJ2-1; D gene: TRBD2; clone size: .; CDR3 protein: CASSPIAGINNEQFF; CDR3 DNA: TGTGCCAGCAGCCCGATAGCGGGAATAAACAATGAGCAGTTCTTC
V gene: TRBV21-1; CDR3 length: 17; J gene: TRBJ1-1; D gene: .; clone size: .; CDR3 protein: CASSKATWDSKNTEAFF; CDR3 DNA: TGTGCCAGCAGCAAAGCAACCTGGGACAGTAAGAACACTGAAGCTTTCTTT
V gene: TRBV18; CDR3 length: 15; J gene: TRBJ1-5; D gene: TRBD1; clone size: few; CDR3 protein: CASSRSGGVNQPQHF; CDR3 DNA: TGTGCCAGCTCACGGTCAGGGGGTGTCAATCAGCCCCAGCATTTT
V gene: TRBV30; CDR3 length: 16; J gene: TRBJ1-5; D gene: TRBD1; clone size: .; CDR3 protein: CAWSKLGQGKGQPQHF; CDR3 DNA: TGTGCCTGGAGTAAGTTAGGACAGGGGAAGGGTCAGCCCCAGCATTTT
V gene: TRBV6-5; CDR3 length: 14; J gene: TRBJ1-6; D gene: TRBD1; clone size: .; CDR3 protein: CASSMDRGNSPLHF; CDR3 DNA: TGTGCCAGCAGCATGGACAGGGGAAATTCACCCCTCCACTTT
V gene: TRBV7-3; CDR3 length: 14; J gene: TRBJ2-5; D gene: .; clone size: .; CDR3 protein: CASSSGLAQETQYF; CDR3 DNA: TGTGCCAGCAGCTCGGGACTGGCACAAGAGACCCAGTACTTC
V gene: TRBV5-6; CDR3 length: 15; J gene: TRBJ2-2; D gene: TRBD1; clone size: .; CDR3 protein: CASSFGTGNTGELFF; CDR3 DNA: TGTGCCAGCAGCTTCGGGACAGGGAACACCGGGGAGCTGTTTTTT
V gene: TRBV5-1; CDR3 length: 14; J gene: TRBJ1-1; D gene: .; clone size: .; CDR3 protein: CASSFQSGGTEAFF; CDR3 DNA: TGCGCCAGCAGCTTTCAGTCAGGTGGGACTGAAGCTTTCTTT
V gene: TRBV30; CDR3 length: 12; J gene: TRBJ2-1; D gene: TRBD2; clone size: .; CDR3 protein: CAWSVFQGTSLF; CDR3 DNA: TGTGCCTGGAGTGTGTTTCAGGGGACTAGCCTCTTC
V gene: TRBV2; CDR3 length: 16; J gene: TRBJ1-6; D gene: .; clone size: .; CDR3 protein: CASSDRRSSYNSPLHF; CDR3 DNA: TGTGCCAGCAGTGACAGGCGAAGCTCCTATAATTCACCCCTCCACTTT
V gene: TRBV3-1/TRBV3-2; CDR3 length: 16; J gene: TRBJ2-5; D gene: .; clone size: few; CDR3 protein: CASSQAKGRGIETQYF; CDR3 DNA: TGTGCCAGCAGCCAAGCTAAAGGACGGGGAATAGAGACCCAGTACTTC
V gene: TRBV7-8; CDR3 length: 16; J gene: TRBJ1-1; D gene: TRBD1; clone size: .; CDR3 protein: CASRLIQGAGNTEAFF; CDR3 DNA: TGTGCCAGCAGGTTGATACAGGGGGCAGGGAACACTGAAGCTTTCTTT
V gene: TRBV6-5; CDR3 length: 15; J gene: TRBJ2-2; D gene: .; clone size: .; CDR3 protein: CASSYSVVGTGELFF; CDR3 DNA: TGTGCCAGCAGTTACTCGGTCGTCGGCACCGGGGAGCTGTTTTTT
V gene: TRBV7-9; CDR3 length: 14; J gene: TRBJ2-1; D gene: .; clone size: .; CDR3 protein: CASSLELGNNEQFF; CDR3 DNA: TGTGCCAGCAGCTTAGAACTAGGGAATAATGAGCAGTTCTTC
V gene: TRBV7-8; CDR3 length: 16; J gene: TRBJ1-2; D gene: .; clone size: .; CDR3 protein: CASSRVGPSPRGGYTF; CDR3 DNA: TGTGCCAGCAGCCGAGTTGGACCCTCCCCAAGGGGTGGCTACACCTTC
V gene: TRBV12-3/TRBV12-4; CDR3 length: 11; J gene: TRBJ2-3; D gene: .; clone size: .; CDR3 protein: CASRRRDTQYF; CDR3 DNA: TGTGCCAGCAGAAGGCGGGATACGCAGTATTTT
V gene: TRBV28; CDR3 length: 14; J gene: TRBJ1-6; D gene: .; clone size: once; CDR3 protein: CASSLEVANSPLHF; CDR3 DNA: TGTGCCAGCAGCTTAGAAGTGGCAAATTCACCCCTCCACTTT
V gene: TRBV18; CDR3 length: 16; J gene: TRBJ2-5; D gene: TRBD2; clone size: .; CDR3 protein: CASSPPTSGYRETQYF; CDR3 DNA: TGTGCCAGCTCACCACCTACTAGCGGTTATCGGGAGACCCAGTACTTC
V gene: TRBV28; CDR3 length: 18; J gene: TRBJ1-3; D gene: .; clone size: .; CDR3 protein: CASSFFGGRSSSGNTIYF; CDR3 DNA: TGTGCCAGCAGTTTTTTCGGGGGTCGGAGTAGCTCTGGAAACACCATATATTTT
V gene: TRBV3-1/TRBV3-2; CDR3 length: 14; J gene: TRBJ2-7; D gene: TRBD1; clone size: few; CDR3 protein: CASSPRTGLYEQYF; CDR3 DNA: TGTGCCAGCAGCCCTCGGACAGGGTTATACGAGCAGTACTTC
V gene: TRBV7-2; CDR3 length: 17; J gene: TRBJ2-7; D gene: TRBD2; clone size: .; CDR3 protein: CASSLASFVTSAYEQYF; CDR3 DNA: TGTGCCAGCAGCTTAGCTAGTTTCGTGACTAGCGCCTACGAGCAGTACTTC
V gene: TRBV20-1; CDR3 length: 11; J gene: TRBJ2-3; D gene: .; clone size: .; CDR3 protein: CSARGDLGQYF; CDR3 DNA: TGCAGTGCTAGGGGGGACTTAGGGCAGTATTTT
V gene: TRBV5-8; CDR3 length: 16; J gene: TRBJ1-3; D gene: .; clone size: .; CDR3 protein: CASSLEDSDSGNTIYF; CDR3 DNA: TGTGCCAGCAGCTTGGAAGACAGCGACTCTGGAAACACCATATATTTT
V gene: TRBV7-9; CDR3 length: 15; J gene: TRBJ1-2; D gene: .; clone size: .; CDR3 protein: CASSQVRGSSWGYTF; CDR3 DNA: TGTGCCAGCAGCCAGGTTCGGGGTTCGTCTTGGGGCTACACCTTC
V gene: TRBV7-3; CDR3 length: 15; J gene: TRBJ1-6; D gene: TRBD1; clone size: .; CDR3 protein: CASSLGGQTNSPLHF; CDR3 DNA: TGTGCCAGCAGCTTAGGGGGACAGACCAATTCACCCCTCCACTTT
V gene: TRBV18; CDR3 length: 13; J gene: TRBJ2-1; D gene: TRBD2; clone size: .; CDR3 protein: CASSPQLAGEQFF; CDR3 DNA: TGTGCCAGCTCACCACAACTAGCGGGTGAGCAGTTCTTC
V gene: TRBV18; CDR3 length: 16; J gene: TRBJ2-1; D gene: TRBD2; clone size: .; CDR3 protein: CASSRGGEHSYNEQFF; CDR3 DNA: TGTGCCAGCTCACGGGGGGGGGAACACTCCTACAATGAGCAGTTCTTC
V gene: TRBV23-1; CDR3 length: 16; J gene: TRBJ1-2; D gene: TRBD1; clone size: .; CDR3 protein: CASSQSTPGQRYGYTF; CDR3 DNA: TGCGCCAGCAGTCAATCGACTCCGGGACAGCGCTATGGCTACACCTTC
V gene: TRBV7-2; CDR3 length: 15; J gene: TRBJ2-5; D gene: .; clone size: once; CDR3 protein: CASSLDVQGQETQYF; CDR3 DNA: TGTGCCAGCAGCTTAGATGTTCAGGGCCAAGAGACCCAGTACTTC
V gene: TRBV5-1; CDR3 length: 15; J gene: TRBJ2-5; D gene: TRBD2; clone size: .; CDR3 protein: CASSPLAGYQETQYF; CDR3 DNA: TGCGCCAGCAGCCCGCTAGCGGGCTACCAAGAGACCCAGTACTTC
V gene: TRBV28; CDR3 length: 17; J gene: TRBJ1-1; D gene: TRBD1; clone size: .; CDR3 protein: CASSSIPGQPYGAEAFF; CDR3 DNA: TGTGCCAGCAGTTCTATCCCGGGACAGCCCTATGGGGCTGAAGCTTTCTTT
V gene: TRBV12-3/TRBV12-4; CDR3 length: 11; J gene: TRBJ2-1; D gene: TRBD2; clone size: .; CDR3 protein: CASGLADEQFF; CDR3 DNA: TGTGCCAGCGGACTAGCCGATGAGCAGTTCTTC
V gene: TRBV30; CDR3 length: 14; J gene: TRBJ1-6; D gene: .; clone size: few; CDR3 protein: CAWTGQRYNSPLHF; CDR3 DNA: TGTGCCTGGACCGGACAGAGGTATAATTCACCCCTCCACTTT
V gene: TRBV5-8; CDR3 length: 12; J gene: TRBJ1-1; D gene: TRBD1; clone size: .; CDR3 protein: CASSWDSPEAFF; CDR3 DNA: TGTGCCAGCAGCTGGGACAGTCCTGAAGCTTTCTTT
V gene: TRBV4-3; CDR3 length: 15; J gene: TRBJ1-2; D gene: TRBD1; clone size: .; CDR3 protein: CASSQKTGYNYGYTF; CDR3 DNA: TGCGCCAGCAGCCAGAAGACAGGGTACAACTATGGCTACACCTTC
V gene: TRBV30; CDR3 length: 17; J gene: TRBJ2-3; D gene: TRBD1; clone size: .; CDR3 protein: CAWSGANRQGSTDTQYF; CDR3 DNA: TGTGCCTGGAGTGGCGCGAACCGACAGGGGAGCACAGATACGCAGTATTTT
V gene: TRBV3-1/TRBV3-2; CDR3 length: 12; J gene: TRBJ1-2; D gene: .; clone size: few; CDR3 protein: CASSRGYYGYTF; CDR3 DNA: TGTGCCAGCAGCAGGGGATACTATGGCTACACCTTC
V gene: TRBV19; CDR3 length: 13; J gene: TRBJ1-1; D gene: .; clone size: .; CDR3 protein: CASSYTSNTEAFF; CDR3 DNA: TGTGCCAGTAGCTATACTTCGAACACTGAAGCTTTCTTT